What follows describes a single T cell receptor beta chain. The antigen it binds to is not known. No clone much larger than this one lies a single base away; base qualities are absent. Participants in the prospective study were enrolled through a virtual design, were aged roughly 18 to 100 years, and lived in 24 United States geographic areas. To assign participants to cohorts, the prospective study relied on clinical history that participants themselves reported in a screening survey and a study questionnaire. In the prospective study, mobile phlebotomists collected whole blood, serum and a nasopharyngeal or oropharyngeal swab from each participant. Over a roughly 2-month period, participants in the prospective study had the option of providing additional blood draws and questionnaires. Before DNA extraction, prospective study blood samples were shipped either frozen or at room temperature. This entry is derived from a study of blood T cell repertoires in COVID-19 (dated by TCRdb to the early 2020s). Study-wide context: Recovered participants in ImmuneRACE Cohort 3 were defined as having two consecutive negative NP/OP PCR tests, clearance from a healthcare professional, or resolution of symptoms. Subjects who had been exposed to COVID-19, were actively infected with it, or had recovered from it provided the deeply sampled blood TCRbeta repertoires that made up the dataset. The material from the prospective study consisted of cDNA or gDNA derived from T cells, B-cell-depleted T cells, or PBMCs. The sample metadata nearly always contained a de-identified subject ID, COVID-19 status, age in years and sex. Collaborator samples came from the United States, Italy and Spain and covered acute and convalescent phases of COVID-19. Samples were obtained from the ongoing ImmuneRACE study (first 160 participants) and from 1,254 subjects provided by 6 global collaborators. A freely available public database, intended as a resource for researchers studying the immune response to SARS-CoV-2, is where the repertoires were released. Where available, HLA class I and class II types were taken from metadata supplied by the sample provider and were not determined by assay-based typing.

TCRbeta CDR3 regions were amplified from genomic DNA using the immunoSEQ Assay, a bias-controlled multiplex PCR. For the original study's pipeline: The number of nucleated cells in each sample was estimated by amplification of reference gene primers within the assay. To quantify the absolute abundance of each unique TCRbeta CDR3 rearrangement, sequence reads were collapsed and filtered. For each sample, productive Simpson clonality was calculated as the square root of Simpson's diversity index over productive rearrangements. TCRdb provides this immuneACCESS table in a form limited to in-frame rearrangements. Some clones are lacking; in checked studies, under half of them reflect an unresolved V gene, and why the rest are absent is not known. V and J calls and clone size come straight from that table; D and trimming were deduced from the DNA. Across this sample there are roughly 150,000 clones, with 65% to 80% seen only once. Together, the top ten hold about 20% of the sample.

The study at large found these results: The quantity of clinical and demographic metadata differed by source and by participant and was supplied without curation.

Trimming removed 2 bases from V and 0 bases from J, leaving 5 bases between the germline ends. Sequences MNHEY (CDR1) and SVGAGI (CDR2) are obtained from the germline V gene. Counted from cysteine to phenylalanine, this CDR3 has 13 amino acids. The read is trimmed to its CDR3 DNA, 39 bases read in frame from base 1. The sequence derives from a woman in her 70s in a cohort exposed to, infected with or recovered from COVID-19 (not recorded which). Sequencing was done on a sample of PBMCs or T cells enriched from blood (not recorded which). The chain was built from TRBV6-5 and TRBJ2-7, with no confidently assigned D gene. The CDR3 protein sequence reads: CASSYTYSYEQYF. The DNA sequence is as follows: TGTGCCAGCAGTTACACTTACTCCTACGAGCAGTACTTC.